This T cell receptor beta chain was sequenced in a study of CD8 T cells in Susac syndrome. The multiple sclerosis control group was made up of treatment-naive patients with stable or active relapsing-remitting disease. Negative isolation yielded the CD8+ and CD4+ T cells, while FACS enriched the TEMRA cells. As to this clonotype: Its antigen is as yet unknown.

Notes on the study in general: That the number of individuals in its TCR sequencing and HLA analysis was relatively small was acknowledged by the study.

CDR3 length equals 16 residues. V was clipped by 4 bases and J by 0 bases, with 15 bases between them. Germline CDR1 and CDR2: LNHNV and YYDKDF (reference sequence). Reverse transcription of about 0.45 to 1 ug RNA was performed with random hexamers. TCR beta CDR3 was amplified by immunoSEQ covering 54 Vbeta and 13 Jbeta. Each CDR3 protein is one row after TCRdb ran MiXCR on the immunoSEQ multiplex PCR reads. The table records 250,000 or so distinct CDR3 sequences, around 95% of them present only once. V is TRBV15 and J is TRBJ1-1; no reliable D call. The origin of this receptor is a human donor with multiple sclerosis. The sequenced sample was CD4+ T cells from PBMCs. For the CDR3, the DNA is TGTGCCACCAGCACTATTGCAGCGAACATGAACACTGAAGCTTTCTTT. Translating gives CATSTIAANMNTEAFF.